These T cell receptor beta chains were read from a single sample in a study of blood T cells in healthy people across ages. TCRdb itself ran the 5' RACE reads through MiXCR, one entry per CDR3 protein. The sample consists of fewer than 900,000 distinct CDR3 sequences, approximately 49% of them appearing once. The sample comprised blood. These receptors originate from a woman aged 55 to 70 in good health. CDR3s include the opening cysteine and the closing phenylalanine or tryptophan. The D gene is left open where the match is weak. Some rows have no size entry. The others give once, few or many, or a class for an expanded clone.

size | J | V | D | CDR3 | DNA
. | TRBJ2-2 | TRBV28 | . | CASRLQGGDGELFF | TGTGCCAGCAGGCTTCAGGGGGGGGACGGGGAGCTGTTTTTT
. | TRBJ2-1 | TRBV7-2 | . | CASSLAADSNNEQFF | TGTGCCAGCAGCTTAGCGGCGGACTCCAACAATGAGCAGTTCTTC
. | TRBJ1-1 | TRBV14 | . | CASSQDLVRTEAFF | TGTGCCAGCAGCCAAGACTTAGTGCGGACTGAAGCTTTCTTT
few | TRBJ1-2 | TRBV7-2 | . | CASSLPQTANYGYTF | TGTGCCAGCAGCTTACCCCAGACAGCTAACTATGGCTACACCTTC
. | TRBJ2-6 | TRBV28 | TRBD2 | CASSLSGLAASGANVLTF | TGTGCCAGCAGTTTAAGCGGACTAGCGGCCTCTGGGGCCAACGTCCTGACTTTC
. | TRBJ2-1 | TRBV4-2 | . | CASSQHLLGTEYNEQFF | TGTGCCAGCAGCCAACATCTCCTAGGCACCGAGTACAATGAGCAGTTCTTC
. | TRBJ2-5 | TRBV29-1 | . | CSVEVAEAREGTQYF | TGCAGCGTTGAGGTGGCGGAAGCCCGTGAAGGGACCCAGTACTTC
few | TRBJ1-6 | TRBV12-3/TRBV12-4 | . | CASSLAGEHSPLHF | TGTGCCAGCAGTTTAGCAGGGGAGCATTCACCCCTCCACTTT
few | TRBJ2-1 | TRBV11-2 | . | CASSLGGMEAVYNEQFF | TGTGCCAGCAGCTTAGGGGGTATGGAGGCAGTCTACAATGAGCAGTTCTTC
many | TRBJ2-5 | TRBV4-3 | TRBD2 | CASSQVGGGYNEQYF | TGCGCCAGCAGCCAAGTTGGGGGGGGATACAATGAGCAGTACTTC
few | TRBJ1-1 | TRBV5-8 | . | CASSFVRGGSNTEAFF | TGTGCCAGCAGCTTCGTCAGGGGCGGCTCGAACACTGAAGCTTTCTTT
. | TRBJ2-7 | TRBV10-3 | . | CTIQDQHYEQYF | TGTACCATCCAGGACCAGCACTACGAGCAGTACTTC
. | TRBJ2-7 | TRBV15 | . | CATSRSGLSEQYF | TGTGCCACCAGCCGGTCGGGGCTCAGCGAGCAGTACTTC
few | TRBJ2-1 | TRBV15 | TRBD2 | CATSRPGTSGRTSPWAEQFF | TGTGCCACCAGCAGACCCGGGACTAGCGGAAGAACCTCCCCCTGGGCTGAGCAGTTCTTC
. | TRBJ2-5 | TRBV6-5 | . | CASRSVGETQYF | TGTGCCAGCAGATCCGTTGGGGAGACCCAGTACTTC
. | TRBJ2-3 | TRBV2 | . | CASKIGSTDTQYF | TGTGCCAGCAAGATCGGGAGCACAGATACGCAGTATTTT
. | TRBJ1-1 | TRBV29-1 | . | CSVRDIWNTEAFF | TGCAGCGTAAGGGACATCTGGAACACTGAAGCTTTCTTT
. | TRBJ2-5 | TRBV7-9 | . | CASSAPCSTQYF | TGTGCCAGCAGTGCCCCGTGTTCGACCCAGTACTTC
. | TRBJ2-5 | TRBV7-2 | TRBD2 | CASSFYSGRAVETQYF | TGTGCCAGCAGCTTTTATAGCGGGAGGGCCGTGGAGACCCAGTACTTC